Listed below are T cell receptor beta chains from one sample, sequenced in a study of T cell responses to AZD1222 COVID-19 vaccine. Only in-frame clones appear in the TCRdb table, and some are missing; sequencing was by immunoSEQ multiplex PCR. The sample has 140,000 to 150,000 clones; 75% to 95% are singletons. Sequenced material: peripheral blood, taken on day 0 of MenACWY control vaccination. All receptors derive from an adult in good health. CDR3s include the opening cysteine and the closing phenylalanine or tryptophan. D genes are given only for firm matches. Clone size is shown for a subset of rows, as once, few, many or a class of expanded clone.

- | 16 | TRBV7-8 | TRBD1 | CASSLWDRQGIDTQYF
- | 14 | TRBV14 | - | CASSQGGGVAPQHF
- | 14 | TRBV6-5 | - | CASREVDILYGYTF
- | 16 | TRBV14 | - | CASSPRLGDRRETQYF
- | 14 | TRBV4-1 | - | CASSQDTQRDGYTF
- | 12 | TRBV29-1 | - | CSAGSEYNEQFF
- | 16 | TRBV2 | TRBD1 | CASSEQGQLSNYGYTF
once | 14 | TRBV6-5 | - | CASSTLQGPYEQYF
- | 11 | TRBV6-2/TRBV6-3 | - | CASSGGPGQIF
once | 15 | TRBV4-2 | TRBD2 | CASSSSGGGGNEQFF
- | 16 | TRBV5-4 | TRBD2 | CASSSGLAGGRETQYF
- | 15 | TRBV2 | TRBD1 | CASTRPGQSSRGYTF
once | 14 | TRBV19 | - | CASSIGPTQETQYF
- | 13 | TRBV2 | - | CASSQGTQTPQHF
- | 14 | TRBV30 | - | CARQDGPVNTEAFF
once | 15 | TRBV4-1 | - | CASSLGHTSGNTIYF
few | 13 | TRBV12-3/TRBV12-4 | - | CASSLNLQETQYF
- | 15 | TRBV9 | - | CASSVGFSGANVLTF
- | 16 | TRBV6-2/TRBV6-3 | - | CASSYIGTGYNYEQYF
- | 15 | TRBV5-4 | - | CASSLEALSGNTIYF
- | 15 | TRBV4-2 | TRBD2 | CASSQEAGGTDTQYF
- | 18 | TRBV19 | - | CASSATGPSGVGYYGYTF